This T cell receptor (beta chain) originates from a study of technical replicates of blood from several donors. This CDR3 comprises 14 residues. CDR1 is SNHLY, CDR2 FYNNEI, per germline. The junction had 7 bases not matched to a gene; V was cut back by 5 bases and J by 4 bases. Clones were sequenced by immunoSEQ multiplex PCR, and TCRdb holds only the in-frame ones, with some missing. The data hold 65,000 to 80,000 clones, with 96% observed a single time. The sequence came from a human donor in good health. This rearrangement joins TRBV2 to TRBJ2-5, with TRBD2 matching 7 bases. The sequencing input was T cells isolated from PBMCs. CDR3 nucleotides: TGTGCCAGCAGTTGGCAGGGCGGGAGAGAGACCCAGTACTTC. This codes for CASSWQGGRETQYF.